The 19 T cell receptor beta chains in this list originate from one sample, sequenced in a study of T cell responses to AZD1222 COVID-19 vaccine. Measured with immunoSEQ multiplex PCR; TCRdb has only the in-frame clones, and not every one. Among some 89,000 clones listed, over 85% were seen once. The source material was peripheral blood, sampled on day 0 of AZD1222 vaccination. The receptors were gathered from an adult in good health.

The gene calls are TRBV20-1 and TRBJ2-7, with no clear D. The length of the CDR3 is 12 residues. Germline V gene sequence: CDR1 DFQATT, CDR2 SNEGSKA (reference sequence). V lost 3 bases and J lost 4, with 10 bases in between. This chain's CDR3 is CSASLTAYEQYF. CDR3 bases: TGCAGTGCTAGTTTGACGGCGTACGAGCAGTACTTC.

The J gene is TRBJ2-1, the V gene TRBV4-1; the match to TRBD1 covers 8 bases. The CDR3 runs to 14 residues. Losses at the gene ends were 1 base for V and 7 bases for J; bases not matched to a gene: 3. Germline V gene lookup returns CDR1 MGHRA and CDR2 YSYEKL. The CDR3 loop is CASSQVRTGNEQFF. CDR3 DNA: TGCGCCAGCAGCCAAGTTCGGACAGGGAATGAGCAGTTCTTC.

The genes are TRBV29-1 and TRBJ2-1; 10 bases are a match to TRBD2. The CDR3 covers 12 residues. J was trimmed by 12 bases and V by 7 bases; bases with no gene match: 9. The germline V gene has CDR1 SQVTM and CDR2 ANQGSEA. In DNA, the CDR3 is TGCAGCGGCCTCCCGGGACTAGCGTCGCAGTTCTTC. This encodes CSGLPGLASQFF.

The chain employs TRBV30 and TRBJ2-7; 7 nucleotides align to TRBD1. CDR3 size: 12 residues. Germline CDR1 reads GTSNPN; CDR2 reads SVGIG (reference sequence). V lost 4 bases and J lost 5; bases outside the gene matches: 5. DNA of the CDR3: TGTGCCTGGAACAGGGGTGTGCACGAGCAGTACTTC. It specifies CAWNRGVHEQYF.

V is TRBV7-9 and J is TRBJ1-4, with unresolved D. The CDR3 length is 13 residues. V lost 0 bases to trimming and J lost 8 bases, with 7 bases between them. CDR1 and CDR2 (germline): SEHNR, FQNEAQ (reference sequence). In DNA, the CDR3 is TGTGCCAGCAGCTTAGCCCTCAGGGAAAAACTGTTTTTT. It translates to CASSLALREKLFF.

This chain uses TRBV10-2 with TRBJ2-1, with 7 bases fitting TRBD1. Germline loops: CDR1 WSHSY, CDR2 SAAADI. With 3 bases clipped from V and 1 base from J, the junction kept 9 bases outside the gene matches. CDR3 length: 17 residues. In nucleotides, the CDR3 is TGCGCCAGCAGTGATTGGTCGACAGGGAGATCCTACAATGAGCAGTTCTTC. This gives the protein CASSDWSTGRSYNEQFF.

The V and J genes are TRBV24-1 and TRBJ2-7; the D gene is possibly TRBD1 (6 bases). Germline V gene data show CDR1 as KGHDR and CDR2 as SFDVKD. CDR3 length equals 18 residues. V lost 1 base and J 0 bases, leaving 18 bases between the germline ends. In nucleotides, the CDR3 is TGTGCCACCAGTGATTTACCCACAGGGACCTTAAGCTCCTACGAGCAGTACTTC. It yields the protein CATSDLPTGTLSSYEQYF.

This rearrangement joins TRBV6-4 to TRBJ1-6; D is undetermined. The CDR3 has 13 amino acids. V gave up 6 bases and J gave up 10 bases, with 13 bases separating them. From germline, CDR1 is MRHNA and CDR2 SNTAGT. The DNA for the CDR3 is TGTGCCAGCAGATCCGGGGTTGGGTCACCCCTCCACTTT. This translates into CASRSGVGSPLHF.

The rearrangement joins TRBV19 to TRBJ1-1; a weak D match, TRBD1 (6 bases). Trimming removed 3 bases from V and 4 bases from J, with 15 bases in between. The CDR3 is 15 amino acids. From germline, CDR1 is LNHDA and CDR2 SQIVND (reference sequence). CDR3 residues: CASSMVQGLGTEAFF. The DNA of the CDR3 is TGTGCCAGTAGTATGGTCCAGGGGCTGGGCACTGAAGCTTTCTTT.

V is TRBV5-4 and J is TRBJ1-3; no definite D call. Per the germline V gene, CDR1 is SGHNT and CDR2 is YYREEE (reference sequence). Trimming left V 3 bases short and J 8 bases short, with 15 bases between. There are 14 residues in the CDR3. The CDR3 bases are TGTGCCAGCAGCTCCGGGAAGGCAGCGGACACCATATATTTT. It translates to CASSSGKAADTIYF.

The rearrangement joins TRBV7-3 to TRBJ2-1, with D hard to call. Trimming stripped 5 bases from V and 4 bases from J, with 9 bases between. Germline V gene sequence: CDR1 SGHTA, CDR2 FQGTGA. This CDR3 has 13 amino acids. CDR3 DNA: TGTGCCAGCAGCCAAACTTCATACAATGAGCAGTTCTTC. Translated, it gives CASSQTSYNEQFF. Full variable domain (outside the CDR3, taken from reference TRBV7-3 and TRBJ2-1): GAGVSQTPSNKVTEKGKYVELRCDPISGHTALYWYRQSLGQGPEFLIYFQGTGAADDSGLPNDRFFAVRPEGSVSTLKIQRTERGDSAVYLCASSQTSYNEQFFGPGTRLTVL.

This sequence joins TRBV5-1 and TRBJ2-1; no clear D gene. The V gene's germline CDR1 is SGHRS and CDR2 YFSETQ. The CDR3 has 15 amino acids. The V end was cut by 0 bases, the J end by 0 bases, with 7 bases between. The CDR3 is CASSLVPGSYNEQFF. The CDR3 DNA reads TGCGCCAGCAGCTTGGTGCCAGGCTCCTACAATGAGCAGTTCTTC.

The chain has TRBV7-9 and TRBJ2-5; D ambiguous. Germline CDR1 SEHNR, CDR2 FQNEAQ (reference sequence). V lost 4 bases and J 5 bases, leaving 14 bases between the germline ends. The CDR3 runs 14 residues. CDR3 amino acids: CASSSSLPGETQYF. DNA of the CDR3: TGTGCCAGCAGCTCCTCCCTCCCCGGGGAGACCCAGTACTTC.

The J gene is TRBJ2-1, the V gene TRBV6-5, with 8 bases that match TRBD1. CDR3 length equals 14 residues. The V segment lost 6 bases and the J segment 4 bases; nucleotides outside the gene matches: 5. The germline V gene encodes CDR1 MNHEY and CDR2 SVGAGI. Here the CDR3 reads CASSRDRGYNEQFF. The CDR3 DNA reads as TGTGCCAGCAGCAGAGACAGGGGTTACAATGAGCAGTTCTTC.

The chain couples TRBV28 to TRBJ1-1; 8 nucleotides match TRBD1. This CDR3 contains 17 residues. In germline, CDR1 is MDHEN, CDR2 SYDVKM. With 3 bases clipped from V and 1 base from J, the junction kept 10 bases outside the gene matches. The CDR3 loop reads CASSFRPKTGANTEAFF. CDR3 nucleotides: TGTGCCAGCAGTTTTAGGCCAAAGACAGGGGCGAACACTGAAGCTTTCTTT. Filled out from reference TRBV28 and TRBJ1-1, the complete variable domain reads DVKVTQSSRYLVKRTGEKVFLECVQDMDHENMFWYRQDPGLGLRLIYFSYDVKMKEKGDIPEGYSVSREKKERFSLILESASTNQTSMYLCASSFRPKTGANTEAFFGQGTRLTVV.

The count of this clone is one. The V call is TRBV29-1, the J call TRBJ2-3, with TRBD1 matching over 10 bases. The germline V gene has CDR1 SQVTM and CDR2 ANQGSEA. Trimming took 6 bases from V and 5 from J; bases not matched to a gene: 11. There are 15 residues in the CDR3. CDR3 loop: CSVGRGQGKVDTQYF. The DNA of the CDR3 is TGCAGCGTCGGACGGGGACAGGGGAAGGTAGATACGCAGTATTTT.

The chain combines TRBV18 with TRBJ2-5, with D perhaps matching TRBD2 (5 bases). V dropped 4 bases and J dropped 4 bases, with 13 bases sitting between them. Germline loops: CDR1 KGHSH, CDR2 LQKENI. The CDR3 extends over 14 amino acids. The CDR3, as DNA: TGTGCCAGCTCACGAATCGAGGGTTCAGAGACCCAGTACTTC. This codes for CASSRIEGSETQYF.

The rearrangement links TRBV28 to TRBJ1-1, with 10 bases lining up with TRBD1. The germline V gene encodes CDR1 MDHEN and CDR2 SYDVKM. After removal of 7 bases from V and 11 bases from J, the junction contained 10 bases not matched to a gene. The CDR3 is made up of 13 amino acids. The CDR3 is CASIRTGGYVAFF. CDR3 nucleotide sequence: TGTGCCAGCATACGGACAGGGGGGTACGTGGCTTTCTTT.

The chain couples TRBV11-3 to TRBJ2-1; D is unresolved. CDR3 size: 14 residues. V was clipped by 5 bases and J by 0 bases, with 8 bases between them. Germline CDR1 and CDR2: SGHNT and YENEEA. CDR3 residues: CASSPGNSYNEQFF. DNA for the CDR3: TGTGCCAGCAGCCCCGGTAACTCCTACAATGAGCAGTTCTTC.